One TCR beta chain is described in this entry. Its specificity is not known. The treatment here: 15 to 20 received Ad26.COV2.S at low or high dose, single or two shots; about five received placebo; per-sample allocation not given. Following the first vaccine or placebo injection, samples were taken on day 63. Assay used: immunoSEQ multiplex PCR; TCRdb lists only in-frame clones, some missing. The top ten clones hold roughly 12% of a sample with about 480,000 clones, roughly 85% of them seen once. This sample is drawn from a study of Ad26.COV2.S vaccination and SARS-CoV-2 variants. Study context: The trial was COV1001 and the donor's arm was Ad26.COV2.S. Points from the study as a whole: Responses of T cells in total may have been underestimated by the TCR breadth and depth analyses. With respect to non-spike TCR breadth, vaccine and placebo recipients were similar. Reports say spike-specific CD8+ and CD4+ T cell responses covered substantial breadth after vaccination.

Germline V gene data show CDR1 as SGHDN and CDR2 as FVKESK. V was trimmed by 0 bases and J by 8 bases, leaving 16 bases between them. The CDR3 has 16 residues. The TCR sequence derives from a person aged 18-65 years who received the Ad26.COV2.S COVID-19 vaccine or a placebo. The rearrangement uses TRBV14 and TRBJ1-4, with D hard to call. Sample: peripheral blood, taken in a trial of Ad26.COV2.S vaccine versus placebo. Here the CDR3 DNA reads TGTGCCAGCAGCCAAGAGCCGCAGTCAGCCAAGGAAAAACTGTTTTTT. Translation gives CASSQEPQSAKEKLFF.